A single sample gave rise to the 20 T cell receptor beta chains below, sequenced in a study of blood T cell repertoires in COVID-19. TCRdb's table, derived via immunoSEQ multiplex PCR, lists solely in-frame clones and lacks some. The sample includes over 130,000 clones, about 81% of them seen just once. Sequenced material: peripheral blood. The receptors were gathered from a woman older than 75 with acute or convalescent COVID-19.

The rearrangement links TRBV27 to TRBJ2-1; possibly TRBD2 for D (6 bases). This CDR3 region has 15 residues. The V end was cut by 4 bases, the J end by 2 bases, with 12 bases between. The germline V gene has CDR1 MNHEY and CDR2 SMNVEV (reference sequence). CDR3 DNA sequence: TGTGCCAGCAGTTCTTTGGGGGGAACCTACAATGAGCAGTTCTTC. This translates into CASSSLGGTYNEQFF.

This chain uses TRBV6-5 with TRBJ2-7; 7 positions agree with TRBD1. The V gene end was trimmed by 6 bases and the J gene end by 2 bases; junction bases not matched to a gene: 10. The germline V gene encodes CDR1 MNHEY and CDR2 SVGAGI. CDR3 length: 15 residues. In DNA form, the CDR3 reads TGTGCCAGCAGCCCCTCCCAGCAGGGGGCCTACGAGCAGTACTTC. Its translation is CASSPSQQGAYEQYF.

The rearrangement uses TRBV28 and TRBJ1-2; 10 nucleotides match TRBD1. The CDR3 has 15 amino acids. The V gene's germline CDR1 is MDHEN and CDR2 SYDVKM. With V trimmed by 4 bases and J by 4 bases, 6 bases remained unmatched. The CDR3 nucleotides read TGTGCCAGCAGTTCTCCGGGACAGGGGATCTATGGCTACACCTTC. Protein sequence: CASSSPGQGIYGYTF.

The chain is built from TRBV28 and TRBJ2-1, with 10 bases identical to TRBD1. V shed 1 base and J 5 bases; nucleotides not matched to a gene: 11. CDR3 size: 18 residues. Germline V lookup: CDR1 MDHEN, CDR2 SYDVKM. The CDR3, as DNA: TGTGCCAGCAGTTTATTATTTTTGGGACAGGGGATTAACAATGAGCAGTTCTTC. This translates into CASSLLFLGQGINNEQFF.

The V gene is TRBV19, the J gene TRBJ2-6, with 7 bases fitting TRBD1. With V trimmed by 10 bases and J by 2 bases, 11 bases remained unmatched. Germline V gene sequence: CDR1 LNHDA, CDR2 SQIVND (reference sequence). The length of the CDR3 is 16 residues. The CDR3 region is CATRQGSFAGANVLTF. In nucleotides, the CDR3 is TGTGCCACCCGACAGGGTAGCTTCGCTGGGGCCAACGTCCTGACTTTC.

V gene TRBV3-1 (or the pseudogene TRBV3-2) combines with J gene TRBJ2-7, with a weak D call TRBD2 (5 bases). Per germline, CDR1 LGHDT and CDR2 YNNKEL (reference sequence). Between the trimmed V and J ends, which lost 4 bases and 7 bases, there was a span of 11 bases. The CDR3 contains 12 residues. DNA for the CDR3: TGTGCCAGCAGCCGCCGAGAGGGTGAGCAGTACTTC. Translation gives CASSRREGEQYF.

V and J are TRBV30 and TRBJ2-7; 8 bases map to TRBD1. CDR1 and CDR2 from the germline V gene are GTSNPN and SVGIG (reference sequence). The CDR3 is made up of 13 amino acids. The J segment lost 7 bases and the V segment lost 4 bases, leaving 9 bases of the junction unmatched. CDR3 in amino acids: CAWTGQVPREQYF. Written as DNA, the CDR3 is TGTGCCTGGACGGGACAGGTACCGAGAGAGCAGTACTTC.

The genes are TRBV5-1 and TRBJ1-3; 10 positions match TRBD1. Looked up from germline, CDR1 is SGHRS and CDR2 is YFSETQ. J gave up 0 bases and V 4 bases, and 16 bases lay outside the gene matches. This CDR3 is 20 amino acids long. The CDR3 DNA follows: TGCGCCAGCAGCCCCAGATGGGGGGGACAGGGGAATCTCTCTGGAAACACCATATATTTT. Translation: CASSPRWGGQGNLSGNTIYF.

The genes are TRBV3-1 (or the pseudogene TRBV3-2) and TRBJ2-3; D gene ambiguous. V lost 5 bases and J 8 bases, leaving 8 bases between the germline ends. CDR1 is LGHDT and CDR2 is YNNKEL in the germline V gene (reference sequence). The CDR3 runs to 11 residues. CDR3 residues: CASSFSLTQYF. The CDR3 nucleotides read TGTGCCAGCAGCTTTAGCCTTACGCAGTATTTT.

The CDR3 coding sequence is TGTGCCAGCAGTCCCTGGGACAGGTTCTCTGGAAACACCATATATTTT. It specifies CASSPWDRFSGNTIYF. The V and J genes are TRBV2 and TRBJ1-3, with TRBD1 identical over 8 bases. This CDR3 has 16 residues. With V trimmed by 5 bases and J by 0 bases, 6 bases remained unmatched. Germline CDR1 SNHLY, CDR2 FYNNEI.

This clone appeared a single time. This chain links TRBV7-7 with TRBJ2-7; TRBD1 matches at 10 bases. The CDR3 length is 15 residues. Germline lookup yields CDR1 SSHAT and CDR2 FNYEAQ (reference sequence). Unmatched junction bases numbered 4, after V lost 0 bases and J lost 5 bases. CDR3 residues: CASSLAGQGLNEQYF. The CDR3 coding sequence is TGTGCCAGCAGCTTAGCGGGACAGGGGCTAAACGAGCAGTACTTC.

This clone was observed once. The J gene is TRBJ2-2, the V gene TRBV9; TRBD2 matches 11 bases. The CDR3 sequence is 14 residues long. The trim removed 4 bases at V and 7 bases at J, leaving 3 bases unmatched. In germline, CDR1 is SGDLS, CDR2 YYNGEE. CDR3 nucleotides: TGTGCCAGCAGCCAGGGGACTAGCGGCGGGGAGCTGTTTTTT. It codes for CASSQGTSGGELFF.

In this sample, this clone turned up a few times. This chain links TRBV27 with TRBJ2-5; D is perhaps TRBD2 (5 bases). The CDR3 contains 14 residues. Trimming took off 8 bases at V and 5 bases at J, with 18 bases between the two ends. CDR1 and CDR2 from the germline V gene are MNHEY and SMNVEV (reference sequence). The CDR3 sequence: CASRTTGIRETQYF. As DNA, the CDR3 is TGTGCCAGCCGCACTACCGGGATTAGGGAGACCCAGTACTTC.

This clone was detected only a few times. The chain combines TRBV7-2 with TRBJ1-3; 8 bases map to TRBD1. The CDR3 spans 16 residues. From germline, CDR1 is SGHTA and CDR2 FQGNSA. Trimming at V came to 6 bases and at J to 2 bases, leaving 9 bases not matched to a gene. CDR3 bases: TGTGCCAGCAGTTTTTCGACAGGGGTCCCTGGAAACACCATATATTTT. This codes for CASSFSTGVPGNTIYF.

This clone was seen a single time. The genes are TRBV11-2 and TRBJ2-7; D possibly corresponds to TRBD1 (6 bases). V was trimmed by 3 bases and J by 0 bases, leaving 12 bases between them. Per germline, CDR1 SGHAT and CDR2 FQNNGV. This CDR3 has 15 residues. Here the CDR3 DNA reads TGTGCCAGCAGCTTCGCGGGCAGGGGCTCCTACGAGCAGTACTTC. Translation: CASSFAGRGSYEQYF.

The rearrangement joins TRBV5-4 to TRBJ2-3; the D is unclear. Between the trimmed V and J ends, which lost 3 bases and 0 bases, there was a span of 5 bases. The CDR3 is 13 amino acids. Germline-derived CDR1 and CDR2 are SGHNT and YYREEE (reference sequence). The CDR3 reads CASSSLSTDTQYF. CDR3 bases: TGTGCCAGCAGCTCTTTAAGCACAGATACGCAGTATTTT.

This rearrangement joins TRBV27 to TRBJ2-5, with 9 positions matching TRBD2. V was clipped by 6 bases and J by 7 bases; unmatched bases: 12. Germline assignment: CDR1 MNHEY and CDR2 SMNVEV (reference sequence). This CDR3 is 15 amino acids long. The CDR3 region is CASSPTGTSRGTQYF. In nucleotides, the CDR3 is TGTGCCAGCAGCCCGACCGGGACTAGCAGGGGGACCCAGTACTTC.

This chain connects TRBV6-1 to TRBJ1-6; 7 bases align to TRBD1. Trimming cost V 2 bases and J 6 bases; bases outside gene matches: 4. The CDR3 sequence is 15 residues long. Per the germline V gene, CDR1 is MNHNS and CDR2 is SASEGT. The CDR3 spells CASSELGTVNSPLHF. The DNA of the CDR3 is TGTGCCAGCAGTGAATTGGGGACAGTTAATTCACCCCTCCACTTT.

V gene TRBV9 combines with J gene TRBJ2-7; tentatively, D is TRBD1 (5 bases). Germline values: CDR1 SGDLS, CDR2 YYNGEE. This CDR3 comprises 14 residues. V was shortened by 0 bases and J by 4 bases, with 11 bases between the two germline ends. In DNA, the CDR3 is TGTGCCAGCAGCGTAGTCCCGGACACGTACGAGCAGTACTTC. Its translation is CASSVVPDTYEQYF.

The chain employs TRBV10-3 and TRBJ2-1; 8 bases are shared with TRBD1. CDR3 length equals 13 residues. Unmatched junction bases numbered 6, after V lost 8 bases and J lost 6 bases. The germline V gene encodes CDR1 ENHRY and CDR2 SYGVKD. The CDR3 spells CAIGGQGRNEQFF. The CDR3 coding sequence is TGTGCCATCGGAGGACAGGGACGCAATGAGCAGTTCTTC.